The 3 T cell receptor beta chains below come from one sample, sequenced in a study of T and B cells in COVID-19 patients. Each TRB amplification used roughly 220-550 ng of genomic DNA from blood. TRB rearrangements were amplified by multiplex PCR with BIOMED2 TRB-A/B primers. TCRdb called the multiplex PCR reads again in MiXCR, with one record for every CDR3 protein. The data show 4,000 to 5,000 distinct CDR3 sequences, under 30% seen once. The sample consisted of blood. The source is a human donor with active COVID-19.

By sample fraction, this clonotype is large. The V call is TRBV29-1, the J call TRBJ2-3, with TRBD1 identical over 9 bases. Unmatched junction bases numbered 15, after V lost 3 bases and J lost 2 bases. The CDR3 loop spans 18 amino acids. Germline lookup yields CDR1 SQVTM and CDR2 ANQGSEA. The CDR3 DNA reads TGCAGCGTTGAGTGGCCGGGACAGGGTTTGGGTCCCACAGATACGCAGTATTTT. It is translated as CSVEWPGQGLGPTDTQYF.

V and J are TRBV20-1 and TRBJ1-5, with TRBD1 as a possible D gene (5 bases). Trimming shortened V by 6 bases and J by 3 bases, and 15 bases separated the two germline ends. Germline CDR1 reads DFQATT; CDR2 reads SNEGSKA (reference sequence). The CDR3 is 14 amino acids. DNA of the CDR3: TGCAGTGCATTACCTGGGGCAGCCAATCAGCCCCAGCATTTT. This gives the protein CSALPGAANQPQHF.

This clonotype is medium-sized. The chain combines TRBV6-6 with TRBJ2-1; the match to TRBD2 covers 10 bases. The germline V gene encodes CDR1 MNHNY and CDR2 SVGAGI (reference sequence). This CDR3 has 15 amino acids. The junction had 7 bases not matched to a gene; V was cut back by 5 bases and J by 6 bases. CDR3 DNA sequence: TGTGCCAGCAGTGTCCTAGCGGGAGCGGGCAATGAGCAGTTCTTC. It specifies CASSVLAGAGNEQFF.